The subject of this entry is one T cell receptor beta chain. This entry is derived from a study of cytomegalovirus exposure and HLA in healthy donors. Turning to the study itself: Membership in the Caucasian-associated ancestry cluster was found for around 85% of 300 to 400 genotyped donors.

The study ran its PCR with 60 Vbeta and 13 Jbeta primers. Clones were sequenced by immunoSEQ multiplex PCR, and TCRdb holds only the in-frame ones, with some missing. Of roughly 100,000 clones listed, 77% are singletons. The receptor comes from a woman aged 40 to 50 in good health and CMV-seropositive. The sequenced sample consisted of PBMCs.

CDR3 protein: CASALAGVTDTQYF. CDR3 DNA: TGTGCCAGCGCCCTAGCGGGAGTCACAGATACGCAGTATTTT. The chain couples TRBV2 to TRBJ2-3, with 10 bases matching TRBD2. CDR1 is SNHLY and CDR2 is FYNNEI in the germline V gene. The CDR3 covers 14 residues. Unmatched junction bases numbered 4, after V lost 8 bases and J lost 2 bases.